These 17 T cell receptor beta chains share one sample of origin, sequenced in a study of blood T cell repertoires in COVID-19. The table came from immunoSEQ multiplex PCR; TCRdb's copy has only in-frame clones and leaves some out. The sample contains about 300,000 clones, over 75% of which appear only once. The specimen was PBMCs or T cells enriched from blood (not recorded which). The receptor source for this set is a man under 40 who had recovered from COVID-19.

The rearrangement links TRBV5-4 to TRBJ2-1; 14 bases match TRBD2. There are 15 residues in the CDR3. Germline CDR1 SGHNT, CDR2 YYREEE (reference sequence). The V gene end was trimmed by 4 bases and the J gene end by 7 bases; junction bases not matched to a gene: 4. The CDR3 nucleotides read TGTGCCAGCAGCATCGGACTAGCGGGGGGTAATGAGCAGTTCTTC. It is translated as CASSIGLAGGNEQFF.

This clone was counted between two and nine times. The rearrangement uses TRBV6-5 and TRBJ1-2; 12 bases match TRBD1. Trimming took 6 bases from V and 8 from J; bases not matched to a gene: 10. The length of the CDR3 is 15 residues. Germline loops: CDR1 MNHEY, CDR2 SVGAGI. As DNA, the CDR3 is TGTGCCAGCAGATCCGGGACAGGGGGCGCTCGGGGCTACACCTTC. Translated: CASRSGTGGARGYTF.

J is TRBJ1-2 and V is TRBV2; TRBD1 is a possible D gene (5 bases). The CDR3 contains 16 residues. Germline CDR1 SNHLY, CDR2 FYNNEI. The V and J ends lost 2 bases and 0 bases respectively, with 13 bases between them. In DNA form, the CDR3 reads TGTGCCAGCAGTGAACTCGGCAGGGCGGCTAACTATGGCTACACCTTC. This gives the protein CASSELGRAANYGYTF.

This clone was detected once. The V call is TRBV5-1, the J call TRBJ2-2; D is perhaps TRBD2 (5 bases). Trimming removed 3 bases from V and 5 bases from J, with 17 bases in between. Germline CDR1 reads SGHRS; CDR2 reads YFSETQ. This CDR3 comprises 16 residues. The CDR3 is CASSSGDLGGTGELFF. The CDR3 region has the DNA TGCGCCAGCAGCTCTGGGGATTTGGGCGGGACCGGGGAGCTGTTTTTT.

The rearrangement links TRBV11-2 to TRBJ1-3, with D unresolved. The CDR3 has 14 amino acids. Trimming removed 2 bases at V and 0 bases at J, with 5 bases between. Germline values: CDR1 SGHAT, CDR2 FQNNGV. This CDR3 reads CASSLQNSGNTIYF. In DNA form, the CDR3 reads TGTGCCAGCAGCTTACAAAACTCTGGAAACACCATATATTTT. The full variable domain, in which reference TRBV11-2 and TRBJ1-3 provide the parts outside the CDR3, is EAGVAQSPRYKIIEKRQSVAFWCNPISGHATLYWYQQILGQGPKLLIQFQNNGVVDDSQLPKDRFSAERLKGVDSTLKIQPAKLEDSAVYLCASSLQNSGNTIYFGEGSWLTVV.

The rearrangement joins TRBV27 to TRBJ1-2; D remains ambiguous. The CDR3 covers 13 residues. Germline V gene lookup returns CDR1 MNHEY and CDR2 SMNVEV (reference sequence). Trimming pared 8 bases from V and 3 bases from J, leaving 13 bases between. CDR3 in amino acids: CASRPIRDYGYTF. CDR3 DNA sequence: TGTGCCAGCCGTCCTATTCGGGACTATGGCTACACCTTC.

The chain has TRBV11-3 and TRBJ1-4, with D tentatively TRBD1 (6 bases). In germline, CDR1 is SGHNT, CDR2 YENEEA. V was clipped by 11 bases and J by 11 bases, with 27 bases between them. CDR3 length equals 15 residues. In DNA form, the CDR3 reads TGTGCCCTAACAACCCCACAGGGCCGGGAGGATAAACTGTTTTTT. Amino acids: CALTTPQGREDKLFF.

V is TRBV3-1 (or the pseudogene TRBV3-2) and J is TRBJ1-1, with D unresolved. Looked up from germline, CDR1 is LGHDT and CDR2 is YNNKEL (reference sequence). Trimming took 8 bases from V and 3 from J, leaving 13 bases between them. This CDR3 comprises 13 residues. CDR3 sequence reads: CASSRRRDTEAFF. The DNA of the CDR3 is TGTGCCAGCTCCCGGAGGAGGGACACTGAAGCTTTCTTT.

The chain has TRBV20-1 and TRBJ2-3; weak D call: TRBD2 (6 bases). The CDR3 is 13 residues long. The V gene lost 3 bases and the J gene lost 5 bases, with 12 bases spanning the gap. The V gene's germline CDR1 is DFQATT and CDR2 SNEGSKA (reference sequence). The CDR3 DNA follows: TGCAGTGCTAGTAAGGGAGGCGAAGATACGCAGTATTTT. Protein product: CSASKGGEDTQYF.

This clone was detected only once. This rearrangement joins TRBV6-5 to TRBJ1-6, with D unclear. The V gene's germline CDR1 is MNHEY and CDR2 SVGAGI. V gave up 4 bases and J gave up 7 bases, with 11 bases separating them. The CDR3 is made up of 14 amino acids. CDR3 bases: TGTGCCAGCAGTTCTACCTTCCAAAATTCACCCCTCCACTTT. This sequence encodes CASSSTFQNSPLHF.

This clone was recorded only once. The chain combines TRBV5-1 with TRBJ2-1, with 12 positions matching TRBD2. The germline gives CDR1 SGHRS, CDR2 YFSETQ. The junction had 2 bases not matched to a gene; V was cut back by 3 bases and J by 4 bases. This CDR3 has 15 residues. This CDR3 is CASSSTSGGYNEQFF. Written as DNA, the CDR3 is TGCGCCAGCAGCTCTACTAGCGGGGGGTACAATGAGCAGTTCTTC.

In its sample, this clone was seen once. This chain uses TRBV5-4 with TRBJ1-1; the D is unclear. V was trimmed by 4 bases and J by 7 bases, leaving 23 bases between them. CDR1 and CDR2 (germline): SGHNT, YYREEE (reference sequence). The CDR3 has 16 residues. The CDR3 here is CASSRMGTADLSEAFF. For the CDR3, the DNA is TGTGCCAGCAGCCGCATGGGTACGGCGGATCTTAGTGAAGCTTTCTTT.

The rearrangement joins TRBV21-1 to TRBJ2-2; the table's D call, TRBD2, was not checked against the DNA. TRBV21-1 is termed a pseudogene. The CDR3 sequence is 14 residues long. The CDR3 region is CASSKGGGPGELFF. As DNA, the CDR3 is TGTGCCAGCAGCAAAGGGGGGGGACCCGGGGAGCTGTTTTTT.

As DNA, the CDR3 is TGTGCCTGGAGTCGCTCGGGCGGAGGACGGGCTAAGGGCTATGGCTACACCTTC. Amino acid sequence: CAWSRSGGGRAKGYGYTF. The genes are TRBV30 and TRBJ1-2, with D unresolved. There are 18 residues in the CDR3. Deletions cut 2 bases from V and 4 bases from J, with 26 bases between. Germline values: CDR1 GTSNPN, CDR2 SVGIG (reference sequence).

CDR3 in DNA: TGTGCCAGTAAGTACAGGGAGAGAAGGAACTATGGCTACACCTTC. It encodes CASKYRERRNYGYTF. The chain is built from TRBV19 and TRBJ1-2, with TRBD1 as a possible D gene (6 bases). V dropped 7 bases and J dropped 2 bases, with 17 bases sitting between them. CDR1 is LNHDA and CDR2 is SQIVND in the germline V gene (reference sequence). The CDR3 consists of 15 residues.

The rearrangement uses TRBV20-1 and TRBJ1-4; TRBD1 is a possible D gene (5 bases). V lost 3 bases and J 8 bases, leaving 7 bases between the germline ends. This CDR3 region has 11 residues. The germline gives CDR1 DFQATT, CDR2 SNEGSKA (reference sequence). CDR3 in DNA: TGCAGTGCTAGTAAGGGGGAAAAACTGTTTTTT. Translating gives CSASKGEKLFF.

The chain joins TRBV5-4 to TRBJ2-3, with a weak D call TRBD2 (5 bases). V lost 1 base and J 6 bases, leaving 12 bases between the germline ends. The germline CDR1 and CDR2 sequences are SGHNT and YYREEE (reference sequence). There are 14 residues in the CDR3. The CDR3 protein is CASSLRTLGDTQYF. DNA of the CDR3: TGTGCCAGCAGCTTGCGGACTCTCGGGGATACGCAGTATTTT.